The 22 T cell receptor beta chains listed next were all sequenced from one sample in a study of blood T cell repertoires in COVID-19. The assay was immunoSEQ multiplex PCR, and TCRdb's table has in-frame clones only and misses some. The sample lists 270,000 or so clones, 85% to 90% occurring once. Sequenced input: peripheral blood. The origin of the receptors is a human donor in a cohort sampled during active COVID-19.

In the case of this clone: Other nucleotide sequences from this sample produce the same CDR3. The chain employs TRBV30 and TRBJ1-3, with D unclear. The CDR3 is 12 amino acids. Trimming removed 0 bases at V and 3 bases at J, with 3 bases between. CDR1 is GTSNPN, CDR2 SVGIG, per germline (reference sequence). This chain's CDR3 is CAWSVLGNTIYF. The CDR3 DNA follows: TGTGCCTGGAGTGTACTTGGAAACACCATATATTTT.

This rearrangement joins TRBV5-1 to TRBJ2-7; D might be TRBD2 (6 bases). This CDR3 comprises 15 residues. Per germline, CDR1 SGHRS and CDR2 YFSETQ. The ends were cut back, 1 base at V and 0 bases at J, with 11 bases in the middle. The CDR3 DNA sequence: TGCGCCAGCAGCTTGAGTGGGGGGAGCTCCTACGAGCAGTACTTC. Protein product: CASSLSGGSSYEQYF.

This chain connects TRBV6-5 to TRBJ2-3, with 9 bases lining up with TRBD1. The CDR3 runs to 15 residues. V was clipped by 8 bases and J by 0 bases; unmatched bases: 6. The germline CDR1 and CDR2 sequences are MNHEY and SVGAGI. The CDR3 nucleotides read TGTGCCAGCGGGACAGGGAGGGGAAGCACAGATACGCAGTATTTT. Its translation: CASGTGRGSTDTQYF.

This clone appeared once. The V gene is TRBV11-2, the J gene TRBJ2-7, with TRBD2 identical over 10 bases. This CDR3 spans 16 amino acids. V shed 0 bases, J shed 5 bases, and the junction held 7 bases outside the gene matches. Germline lookup yields CDR1 SGHAT and CDR2 FQNNGV. CDR3 sequence reads: CASSLDPSGRVHEQYF. The CDR3 bases are TGTGCCAGCAGCTTAGATCCAAGCGGGAGGGTCCACGAGCAGTACTTC.

V gene TRBV5-1 combines with J gene TRBJ2-2; tentative D call: TRBD2 (6 bases). V lost 0 bases to trimming and J lost 7 bases, with 13 bases between them. CDR1 and CDR2 (germline): SGHRS, YFSETQ. This CDR3 region has 15 residues. CDR3 amino acids: CASSLGGLEGGELFF. In DNA form, the CDR3 reads TGCGCCAGCAGCTTGGGGGGACTTGAAGGCGGGGAGCTGTTTTTT.

J is TRBJ1-1 and V is TRBV7-9; D is undetermined. The germline gives CDR1 SEHNR, CDR2 FQNEAQ (reference sequence). The V end lost 2 bases, the J end lost 8 bases, and 9 bases lay between the germline ends. The CDR3 is 12 amino acids. CDR3 residues: CASSLLSREAFF. The CDR3 region has the DNA TGTGCCAGCAGCTTATTGTCCAGGGAAGCTTTCTTT. Filled out from reference TRBV7-9 and TRBJ1-1, the complete variable domain reads DTGVSQNPRHKITKRGQNVTFRCDPISEHNRLYWYRQTLGQGPEFLTYFQNEAQLEKSRLLSDRFSAERPKGSFSTLEIQRTEQGDSAMYLCASSLLSREAFFGQGTRLTVV.

V and J are TRBV10-3 and TRBJ2-5; 8 bases align to TRBD2. Germline lookup yields CDR1 ENHRY and CDR2 SYGVKD. J was trimmed by 5 bases and V by 3 bases; bases with no gene match: 8. This CDR3 contains 15 residues. As DNA, the CDR3 is TGTGCCATCAGTGATTTCGAGCGGGAGTCCGAGACCCAGTACTTC. Its protein is CAISDFERESETQYF.

This chain uses TRBV4-3 with TRBJ1-1; a weak D match, TRBD1 (5 bases). Germline V gives CDR1 LGHNA, CDR2 YSLEER. V was clipped by 1 base and J by 4 bases, with 13 bases between them. The CDR3 covers 15 residues. Here the CDR3 DNA reads TGCGCCAGCAGCCAAGCCCCCACAGGAGCCACTGAAGCTTTCTTT. This encodes CASSQAPTGATEAFF.

This rearrangement joins TRBV11-2 to TRBJ1-1; TRBD1 aligns across 7 bases. The CDR3 is 15 residues long. The V gene end was trimmed by 5 bases and the J gene end by 5 bases; junction bases not matched to a gene: 11. Germline loops: CDR1 SGHAT, CDR2 FQNNGV. The CDR3 nucleotides are TGTGCCAGCAGCACCACAGGGGTGGGTGGGACTGAAGCTTTCTTT. It codes for CASSTTGVGGTEAFF. Supplemented by reference TRBV11-2 and TRBJ1-1, the full variable domain reads EAGVAQSPRYKIIEKRQSVAFWCNPISGHATLYWYQQILGQGPKLLIQFQNNGVVDDSQLPKDRFSAERLKGVDSTLKIQPAKLEDSAVYLCASSTTGVGGTEAFFGQGTRLTVV.

The J gene is TRBJ2-7, the V gene TRBV6-6; tentative D call: TRBD2 (5 bases). This CDR3 has 15 residues. The ends were cut back, 6 bases at V and 3 bases at J, with 18 bases in the middle. Germline assignment: CDR1 MNHNY and CDR2 SVGAGI (reference sequence). CDR3 in amino acids: CASRKPGTRGYEQYF. CDR3 in DNA: TGTGCCAGCAGGAAACCGGGAACTCGCGGCTACGAGCAGTACTTC.

The chain employs TRBV27 and TRBJ1-6; D unclear. The CDR3 spans 13 residues. Germline V CDR1 and CDR2: MNHEY, SMNVEV (reference sequence). The V gene lost 3 bases and the J gene lost 4 bases, with 4 bases spanning the gap. The CDR3 reads CASSLTYNSPLHF. CDR3 nucleotides: TGTGCCAGCAGTTTGACATATAATTCACCCCTCCACTTT.

The V gene is TRBV6-5, the J gene TRBJ1-2, with 8 positions matching TRBD1. Germline CDR1 is MNHEY and CDR2 is SVGAGI. The V gene end was trimmed by 6 bases and the J gene end by 7 bases; junction bases not matched to a gene: 13. This CDR3 region has 15 residues. Here the CDR3 reads CASSQRQGTHPGYTF. Here the CDR3 DNA reads TGTGCCAGCAGCCAGAGACAGGGGACTCACCCTGGCTACACCTTC.

The chain has TRBV14 and TRBJ2-1; possibly TRBD2 for D (6 bases). This CDR3 region has 15 residues. Germline lookup yields CDR1 SGHDN and CDR2 FVKESK. Trimming removed 0 bases from V and 6 bases from J, with 12 bases in between. CDR3 loop: CASSQEGLKTNEQFF. The DNA of the CDR3 is TGTGCCAGCAGCCAAGAGGGACTGAAAACCAATGAGCAGTTCTTC.

The chain uses TRBV7-9 and TRBJ2-2; 9 bases line up with TRBD1. The germline gives CDR1 SEHNR, CDR2 FQNEAQ (reference sequence). This CDR3 spans 16 amino acids. Trimming removed 3 bases from V and 7 bases from J; junction bases left unmatched: 9. The CDR3 here is CASSLSGTGLFGELFF. The CDR3, as DNA: TGTGCCAGCAGCTTGAGCGGGACAGGGCTGTTCGGGGAGCTGTTTTTT. Supplemented by reference TRBV7-9 and TRBJ2-2, the full variable domain reads DTGVSQNPRHKITKRGQNVTFRCDPISEHNRLYWYRQTLGQGPEFLTYFQNEAQLEKSRLLSDRFSAERPKGSFSTLEIQRTEQGDSAMYLCASSLSGTGLFGELFFGEGSRLTVL.

The DNA of the CDR3 is TGTGCCAGCAGCCAAGTTCTGGGACTAGCGGTGAGAGGTGCAGATACGCAGTATTTT. Amino acid sequence: CASSQVLGLAVRGADTQYF. The gene calls are TRBV3-1 (or the pseudogene TRBV3-2) and TRBJ2-3, with 11 nucleotides matching TRBD2. V lost 1 base to trimming and J lost 4 bases; unmatched junction nucleotides: 13. Germline values: CDR1 LGHDT, CDR2 YNNKEL (reference sequence). The CDR3 has 19 amino acids.

The chain uses TRBV11-2 and TRBJ2-2; 11 nucleotides agree with TRBD2. V trimming: 1 base; J trimming: 4 bases; junction bases outside the gene matches: 2. The CDR3 runs to 16 residues. Germline values: CDR1 SGHAT, CDR2 FQNNGV. CDR3 sequence reads: CASSLGLAGFTGELFF. CDR3 DNA: TGTGCCAGCAGCTTAGGACTAGCGGGATTCACCGGGGAGCTGTTTTTT.

This clone was observed at least ten times. The chain is built from TRBV10-3 and TRBJ2-1; possibly TRBD2 for D (5 bases). V lost 3 bases and J 0 bases, leaving 9 bases between the germline ends. Per germline, CDR1 ENHRY and CDR2 SYGVKD. This CDR3 is built from 15 residues. DNA for the CDR3: TGTGCCATCAGTGATTCGGGGAGCTCCTACAATGAGCAGTTCTTC. Protein sequence: CAISDSGSSYNEQFF.

V usage is TRBV4-3 and J usage is TRBJ1-3; the match to TRBD1 covers 7 bases. Germline V gene sequence: CDR1 LGHNA, CDR2 YSLEER. V shed 0 bases and J 2 bases; nucleotides not matched to a gene: 1. CDR3 length: 15 residues. The DNA of the CDR3 is TGCGCCAGCAGCCAAGATGACAGGGCTGGAAACACCATATATTTT. Translation gives CASSQDDRAGNTIYF.

This chain connects TRBV6-2 or TRBV6-3 to TRBJ2-1; TRBD2 aligns across 10 bases. J was trimmed by 6 bases and V by 8 bases; bases with no gene match: 16. The CDR3 is made up of 17 amino acids. Germline V lookup: CDR1 MNHEY, CDR2 SVGEGT. The CDR3: CASRPGGAGGPGNEQFF. CDR3 nucleotide sequence: TGTGCCAGCCGCCCGGGGGGAGCGGGAGGGCCGGGCAATGAGCAGTTCTTC.

The V call is TRBV19, the J call TRBJ2-3; possible D gene TRBD2, 5 bases. This CDR3 is built from 15 residues. Deletions cut 5 bases from V and 0 bases from J, with 12 bases between. The germline V gene has CDR1 LNHDA and CDR2 SQIVND (reference sequence). CDR3 in amino acids: CASSSPRGSTDTQYF. The CDR3 DNA reads as TGTGCCAGTAGTTCCCCCCGGGGAAGCACAGATACGCAGTATTTT.

This CDR3 reads CSVEPRGSYGYTF. In DNA form, the CDR3 reads TGCAGCGTTGAACCCCGGGGGAGCTATGGCTACACCTTC. The chain couples TRBV29-1 to TRBJ1-2; perhaps TRBD1 as D (5 bases). Deletions cut 2 bases from V and 4 bases from J, with 11 bases between. Germline values: CDR1 SQVTM, CDR2 ANQGSEA. CDR3 length equals 13 residues.

This rearrangement joins TRBV2 to TRBJ1-5; 9 nucleotides line up with TRBD1. Germline CDR1 and CDR2: SNHLY and FYNNEI. This CDR3 contains 16 residues. The ends lost 4 bases at V and 3 bases at J; junction bases unmatched: 7. CDR3 amino acids: CASSATGGYNNQPQHF. The CDR3 DNA is TGTGCCAGCAGTGCTACAGGGGGCTATAACAATCAGCCCCAGCATTTT.